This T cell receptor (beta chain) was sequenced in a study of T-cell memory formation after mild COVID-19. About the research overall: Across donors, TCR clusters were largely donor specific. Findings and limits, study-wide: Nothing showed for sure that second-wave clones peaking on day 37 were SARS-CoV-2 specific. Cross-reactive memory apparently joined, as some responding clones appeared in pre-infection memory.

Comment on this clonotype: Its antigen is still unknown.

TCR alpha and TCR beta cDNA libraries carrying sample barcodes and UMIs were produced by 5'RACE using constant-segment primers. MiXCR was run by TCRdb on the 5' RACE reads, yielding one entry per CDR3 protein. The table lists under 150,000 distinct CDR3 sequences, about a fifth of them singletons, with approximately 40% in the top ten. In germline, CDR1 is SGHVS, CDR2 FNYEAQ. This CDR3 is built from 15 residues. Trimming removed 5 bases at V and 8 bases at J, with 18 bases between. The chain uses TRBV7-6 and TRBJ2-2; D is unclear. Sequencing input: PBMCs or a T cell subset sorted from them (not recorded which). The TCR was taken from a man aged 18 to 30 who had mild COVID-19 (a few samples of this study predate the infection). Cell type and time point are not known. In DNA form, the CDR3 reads TGTGCCAGCAGCCGGATCGGGCCGTCTGGGGGGGAGCTGTTTTTT. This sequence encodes CASSRIGPSGGELFF.